Shown below are 16 T cell receptor beta chains from a single sample sequenced in a study of cytotoxic CD8 clonotypes in ibrutinib-treated CLL. Sequencing used immunoSEQ multiplex PCR; TCRdb keeps in-frame clones, though not all of them. The sample includes under 300,000 clones, 70% of them seen just once. The material sequenced was PBMCs, taken after 24 months of ibrutinib treatment. Receptors originate from a human donor with chronic lymphocytic leukemia.

This clone was counted a few times. The chain joins TRBV29-1 to TRBJ1-2, with D perhaps matching TRBD1 (6 bases). CDR3 length: 14 amino acids. Per germline, CDR1 SQVTM and CDR2 ANQGSEA. The V end was cut by 7 bases, the J end by 8 bases, with 23 bases between. The CDR3 protein is CSAILQGPPGGYTF. CDR3 coding DNA: TGCAGCGCGATCCTTCAGGGGCCTCCGGGGGGCTACACCTTC.

At least ten counts were recorded for this clone. The J gene is TRBJ2-2, the V gene TRBV5-1, with D unclear. Per the germline V gene, CDR1 is SGHRS and CDR2 is YFSETQ. The CDR3 loop spans 15 amino acids. V was pared by 1 base and J by 4 bases, with 11 bases between. The CDR3 region is CASSLSADLTGELFF. The CDR3 nucleotides are TGCGCCAGCAGCTTGTCTGCAGACCTCACCGGGGAGCTGTTTTTT.

This chain connects TRBV29-1 to TRBJ2-2, with D possibly being TRBD2 (5 bases). The CDR3 has 13 residues. The germline V gene has CDR1 SQVTM and CDR2 ANQGSEA. The germline V and J ends were trimmed by 3 bases and 4 bases, with 9 bases remaining between them. The DNA of the CDR3 is TGCAGCGTTGAGAGGGTGGGCACCGGGGAGCTGTTTTTT. It translates to CSVERVGTGELFF.

The chain links TRBV5-1 to TRBJ2-1, with a possible D match to TRBD2 (6 bases). Germline lookup yields CDR1 SGHRS and CDR2 YFSETQ. V lost 0 bases, J lost 8 bases, and 15 bases lay in between. CDR3 length: 15 residues. CDR3 bases: TGCGCCAGCAGCTTGGGACGGAGGGTACGGGATGAGCAGTTCTTC. It encodes CASSLGRRVRDEQFF.

The V and J genes are TRBV30 and TRBJ1-4; 7 bases match TRBD1. The CDR3 runs to 18 residues. Germline V gene sequence: CDR1 GTSNPN, CDR2 SVGIG (reference sequence). Trimming took 4 bases from V and 0 from J; bases not matched to a gene: 14. In DNA form, the CDR3 reads TGTGCCTGGATCCCCCCGGCAGGGGGGATTGCAACTAATGAAAAACTGTTTTTT. Its protein is CAWIPPAGGIATNEKLFF.

This clone was seen a handful of times. Sequence at one end of the junction differs from germline and may be a read error. This chain connects TRBV7-7 to TRBJ2-2, with D perhaps TRBD2 (6 bases). CDR1 and CDR2 from the germline V gene are SSHAT and FNYEAQ (reference sequence). This CDR3 has 12 residues. The CDR3 sequence is CASRLDSGELFF. As DNA, the CDR3 is TGTGCTAGCAGACTAGATTCCGGGGAGCTGTTTTTT.

The V call is TRBV7-2, the J call TRBJ1-1; 9 bases are shared with TRBD1. The CDR3 runs to 17 residues. V dropped 5 bases and J dropped 0; count of bases not matched to a gene: 10. From germline, CDR1 is SGHTA and CDR2 FQGNSA. The CDR3 reads CASSPPGQGFMNTEAFF. As DNA, the CDR3 is TGTGCCAGCAGCCCCCCCGGACAGGGGTTCATGAACACTGAAGCTTTCTTT.

This rearrangement joins TRBV5-1 to TRBJ2-7, with D possibly being TRBD2 (6 bases). The ends were cut back, 0 bases at V and 4 bases at J, with 14 bases in the middle. Germline loops: CDR1 SGHRS, CDR2 YFSETQ. This CDR3 has 15 amino acids. In nucleotides, the CDR3 is TGCGCCAGCAGCTTGGTTGGCGGGATGGCTTACGAGCAGTACTTC. This translates into CASSLVGGMAYEQYF. Based on the CDR3 plus reference TRBV5-1 and TRBJ2-7, the full variable domain is KAGVTQTPRYLIKTRGQQVTLSCSPISGHRSVSWYQQTPGQGLQFLFEYFSETQRNKGNFPGRFSGRQFSNSRSEMNVSTLELGDSALYLCASSLVGGMAYEQYFGPGTRLTVT.

This clone has just a few counts. The chain combines TRBV5-1 with TRBJ2-1; 15 nucleotides agree with TRBD2. The CDR3 has 17 residues. With 3 bases clipped from V and 4 bases from J, the junction kept 5 bases outside the gene matches. Germline V CDR1 and CDR2: SGHRS, YFSETQ. The CDR3 DNA is TGCGCCAGCAGCTCGTCCGGGACTAGCGGGGGGTACAATGAGCAGTTCTTC. Amino acids: CASSSSGTSGGYNEQFF.

The chain joins TRBV5-1 to TRBJ2-5; D is undetermined. Looked up from germline, CDR1 is SGHRS and CDR2 is YFSETQ. Trimming stripped 0 bases from V and 5 bases from J, with 8 bases between. The CDR3 sequence is 13 residues long. The CDR3 reads CASSLVGHETQYF. The CDR3 nucleotides are TGCGCCAGCAGCTTGGTAGGGCACGAGACCCAGTACTTC. The whole variable domain, remainder taken from reference TRBV5-1 and TRBJ2-5, is KAGVTQTPRYLIKTRGQQVTLSCSPISGHRSVSWYQQTPGQGLQFLFEYFSETQRNKGNFPGRFSGRQFSNSRSEMNVSTLELGDSALYLCASSLVGHETQYFGPGTRLLVL.

V gene TRBV28 combines with J gene TRBJ2-7, with D possibly matching TRBD2 (6 bases). V was shortened by 3 bases and J by 4 bases, with 13 bases between the two germline ends. CDR1 and CDR2 (germline): MDHEN, SYDVKM. This CDR3 comprises 14 residues. The CDR3 DNA follows: TGTGCCAGCAGTTTCTCTAGGAGGGAGTACGAGCAGTACTTC. It translates to CASSFSRREYEQYF.

The CDR3 loop is CASSLRTGTGNEKLFF. DNA of the CDR3: TGTGCCAGCAGCTTGAGAACCGGGACAGGTAATGAAAAACTGTTTTTT. This chain links TRBV5-6 with TRBJ1-4, with 8 bases matching TRBD1. The CDR3 extends over 16 amino acids. V lost 1 base, J lost 4 bases, and 6 bases stayed unmatched. Looked up from germline, CDR1 is SGHDT and CDR2 is YYEEEE.

This clone was counted only a few times. The rearrangement links TRBV19 to TRBJ2-7, with D possibly being TRBD2 (6 bases). V lost 3 bases and J 1 base, leaving 10 bases between the germline ends. Per germline, CDR1 LNHDA and CDR2 SQIVND (reference sequence). This CDR3 is 14 amino acids long. CDR3 amino acids: CASSIAGTSYEQYF. The CDR3 DNA reads as TGTGCCAGTAGTATCGCGGGAACATCCTACGAGCAGTACTTC.

The V and J genes are TRBV4-1 and TRBJ2-5; 7 bases fit TRBD1. The CDR3 covers 16 residues. Germline-derived CDR1 and CDR2 are MGHRA and YSYEKL. The J segment lost 2 bases and the V segment lost 3 bases, leaving 9 bases of the junction unmatched. Here the CDR3 reads CASSHGLGTAQETQYF. CDR3 DNA sequence: TGCGCCAGCAGCCATGGCCTAGGGACAGCACAAGAGACCCAGTACTTC.

V gene TRBV6-5 combines with J gene TRBJ1-2; TRBD1 might be the D (6 bases). The CDR3 spans 13 residues. Trimming pared 3 bases from V and 4 bases from J, leaving 9 bases between. Germline V gene lookup returns CDR1 MNHEY and CDR2 SVGAGI. CDR3 bases: TGTGCCAGCAGTTATTCGACAGGCTATGGCTACACCTTC. Translation: CASSYSTGYGYTF.

The V and J genes are TRBV28 and TRBJ2-5, with a possible D match to TRBD2 (7 bases). This CDR3 region has 15 residues. Germline CDR1 is MDHEN and CDR2 is SYDVKM. Between the trimmed V and J ends, which lost 6 bases and 2 bases, there was a span of 16 bases. The DNA of the CDR3 is TGTGCCAGCAGCCCAGTGCGGGGGCAACAAGAGACCCAGTACTTC. Amino acids: CASSPVRGQQETQYF.